This TCR beta chain was identified during a study of human T cells and chemical hapten exposure. Study-wide background: For the roughly 25-week duration of the study, patients were given weekly doses of diphenylcyclopropenone on the scalp.

Noted time point: patch test 3, about 24 weeks after DPC sensitization. Treatment described: therapeutic diphenylcyclopropenone sensitization with weekly scalp DPC. The total RNA was obtained from whole blood that was not fractionated. Attachment of unique molecular identifiers to individual cDNA molecules was performed in the library. Each CDR3 protein is one row after TCRdb ran MiXCR on the RACE reads. The repertoire has roughly 40,000 distinct CDR3 sequences, roughly 13% of them found once; the top ten carry about 2.3%. This clonotype was counted a few times. V was cut by 5 bases and J by 8 bases, with 17 bases left in between. Germline V gene lookup returns CDR1 MDHEN and CDR2 SYDVKM. This CDR3 spans 14 amino acids.

The chain joins TRBV28 to TRBJ2-3; D unresolved. The clonotype originates from a woman in her forties with alopecia areata. Some clones in this sample may be carry-over from other donors' samples. The source material was whole blood, sampled in connection with sensitization to the hapten diphenylcyclopropenone (DPC). The CDR3 is CASSPATPVGTQYF. CDR3 DNA sequence: TGTGCCAGCAGTCCCGCGACCCCCGTCGGTACGCAGTATTTT.